This passage covers 15 T cell receptor beta chains from one sample sequenced in a study of beta chain features in type 1 diabetes. Notes on the study in general: Type 1 diabetes patients had TCRB CDR3s that were shorter (moderately but significantly so) in all four CD4+ subsets.

Sequencing targeted expressed TCRB transcripts, as all isolated RNA had been reverse transcribed. The repertoire was sequenced with immunoSEQ multiplex PCR; TCRdb's copy has only in-frame clones and lacks some. Of 100,000 to 150,000 clones listed, 17% were seen once; the top ten hold 2.6%. No antigen has been identified for these receptors. The material sequenced was central memory CD4+ T cells from blood. The receptor set was obtained from a man between 18 and 29 years old with type 1 diabetes.

The chain combines TRBV11-2 with TRBJ1-4; a weak D match, TRBD1 (5 bases). Germline V CDR1 and CDR2: SGHAT, FQNNGV. The CDR3 is 15 amino acids. V dropped 5 bases and J dropped 1 base, with 11 bases sitting between them. The chain's CDR3 is CASSVRQQTNEKLFF. In nucleotides, the CDR3 is TGTGCCAGCAGCGTACGACAGCAAACTAATGAAAAACTGTTTTTT.

The chain combines TRBV9 with TRBJ2-1; a weak D match, TRBD2 (5 bases). CDR1 is SGDLS, CDR2 YYNGEE, per germline. The CDR3 sequence is 12 residues long. The germline V and J ends were trimmed by 5 bases and 8 bases, with 11 bases remaining between them. CDR3 region: CASSWTDDEQFF. The DNA for the CDR3 is TGTGCCAGCAGTTGGACTGACGATGAGCAGTTCTTC.

The rearrangement links TRBV2 to TRBJ1-3, with D unresolved. The CDR3 runs to 12 residues. Germline values: CDR1 SNHLY, CDR2 FYNNEI. V lost 0 bases and J 5 bases, leaving 2 bases between the germline ends. In DNA, the CDR3 is TGTGCCAGCAGTGAAGCGAGAAACACCATATATTTT. This gives the protein CASSEARNTIYF.

J is TRBJ2-1 and V is TRBV19; perhaps D is TRBD1 or TRBD2 (5 bases each). Per the germline V gene, CDR1 is LNHDA and CDR2 is SQIVND (reference sequence). There are 12 residues in the CDR3. V dropped 3 bases and J dropped 15 bases, with 15 bases sitting between them. The CDR3 sequence is CASSMVSWGPFF. The CDR3 nucleotides read TGTGCCAGTAGTATGGTATCGTGGGGACCGTTCTTC.

This clone has more than one count but fewer than ten. The V and J genes are TRBV30 and TRBJ1-5, with TRBD1 identical over 8 bases. V gave up 5 bases and J gave up 2 bases; unmatched junction bases: 2. The CDR3 covers 13 residues. Germline V lookup: CDR1 GTSNPN, CDR2 SVGIG (reference sequence). Written as DNA, the CDR3 is TGTGCCTGGGGACAGGGAGGCAATCAGCCCCAGCATTTT. Translating gives CAWGQGGNQPQHF.

This clone has a count of ten or more. The chain joins TRBV2 to TRBJ2-3; TRBD2 agrees at 9 bases. The CDR3 runs to 15 residues. The V gene end was trimmed by 3 bases and the J gene end by 5 bases; junction bases not matched to a gene: 6. Germline loops: CDR1 SNHLY, CDR2 FYNNEI. Here the CDR3 reads CASSDGRGGEDTQYF. CDR3 coding DNA: TGTGCCAGCAGTGATGGGCGGGGGGGCGAAGATACGCAGTATTTT.

In its sample, this clone was seen a few times. The chain joins TRBV5-1 to TRBJ2-5; 8 positions agree with TRBD1. V gave up 2 bases and J gave up 2 bases; unmatched junction bases: 2. The germline CDR1 and CDR2 sequences are SGHRS and YFSETQ. The CDR3 is made up of 14 amino acids. The CDR3, as DNA: TGCGCCAGCAGCTTAAGGACAGGGCAAGAGACCCAGTACTTC. This sequence encodes CASSLRTGQETQYF.

This clone was found a few times. This chain uses TRBV6-1 with TRBJ1-1; a weak D match, TRBD1 (6 bases). V lost 3 bases and J 1 base, leaving 9 bases between the germline ends. The CDR3 length is 14 residues. In germline, CDR1 is MNHNS, CDR2 SASEGT. The CDR3 is CASSDYRENTEAFF. The CDR3 DNA is TGTGCCAGCAGTGATTACAGGGAGAACACTGAAGCTTTCTTT.

The CDR3 nucleotides are TGTGCCTGGAGTCCCTGGGTGGGCACCGGGGAGCTGTTTTTT. Its translation: CAWSPWVGTGELFF. V and J are TRBV30 and TRBJ2-2, with D unresolved. The CDR3 totals 14 residues. CDR1 is GTSNPN and CDR2 is SVGIG in the germline V gene (reference sequence). V lost 2 bases and J 4 bases, leaving 11 bases between the germline ends.

Here the CDR3 DNA reads TGTGCCAGCAGCCAAGATGAGAATGAGCAGTTCTTC. Translated, it gives CASSQDENEQFF. V and J are TRBV14 and TRBJ2-1; no clear D gene. The CDR3 extends over 12 amino acids. The germline V gene has CDR1 SGHDN and CDR2 FVKESK. V dropped 0 bases and J dropped 7 bases, with 4 bases sitting between them.

This clone was seen only a few times. The chain joins TRBV4-2 to TRBJ1-2; a weak D match, TRBD1 (6 bases). The CDR3 is 16 residues long. The germline V gene has CDR1 LGHNA and CDR2 YNFKEQ. V lost 1 base, J lost 3 bases, and 15 bases lay in between. The CDR3 protein is CASSQAQGRRDYGYTF. Written as DNA, the CDR3 is TGTGCCAGCAGCCAAGCGCAGGGGAGGAGGGACTATGGCTACACCTTC.

This sequence joins TRBV5-4 and TRBJ2-3, with D tentatively TRBD2 (6 bases). CDR3 size: 15 residues. Deletions cut 4 bases from V and 4 bases from J, with 16 bases between. The germline V gene has CDR1 SGHNT and CDR2 YYREEE (reference sequence). The CDR3 DNA follows: TGTGCCAGCAGCCTTTCGTCGGGACTTTCAGATACGCAGTATTTT. As protein: CASSLSSGLSDTQYF. Based on the CDR3 plus reference TRBV5-4 and TRBJ2-3, the full variable domain is ETGVTQSPTHLIKTRGQQVTLRCSSQSGHNTVSWYQQALGQGPQFIFQYYREEENGRGNFPPRFSGLQFPNYSSELNVNALELDDSALYLCASSLSSGLSDTQYFGPGTRLTVL.

This clone has more than one count but fewer than ten. CDR3 in DNA: TGTGCCAGCGGCCGGGACACCTACAATGAGCAGTTCTTC. Protein product: CASGRDTYNEQFF. The chain couples TRBV6-5 to TRBJ2-1; possibly TRBD1 for D (6 bases). The CDR3 has 13 amino acids. Germline V gives CDR1 MNHEY, CDR2 SVGAGI. The V end lost 8 bases, the J end lost 2 bases, and 10 bases lay between the germline ends.

The rearrangement joins TRBV14 to TRBJ1-2; D remains unclear. The V end lost 3 bases, the J end lost 5 bases, and 7 bases lay between the germline ends. CDR3 length: 12 residues. Germline V lookup: CDR1 SGHDN, CDR2 FVKESK. The CDR3 reads CASSQGNYGYTF. DNA for the CDR3: TGTGCCAGCAGCCAGGGAAATTATGGCTACACCTTC.

This clone was picked up many times. The CDR3 region has the DNA TGCAGCGTTGAAGACAGGGGAGAGACCCAGTACTTC. The encoded protein is CSVEDRGETQYF. The chain combines TRBV29-1 with TRBJ2-5; tentatively, D is TRBD1 (6 bases). The germline V and J ends were trimmed by 0 bases and 4 bases, with 6 bases remaining between them. There are 12 residues in the CDR3. Looked up from germline, CDR1 is SQVTM and CDR2 is ANQGSEA.